The sequence of this T cell receptor beta chain was determined in a study of human T cells and chemical hapten exposure. Study-level background: The study sensitized with 2% DPC on an approximately 2 cm by approximately 2 cm patch of upper inner arm skin.

The sample holds many counts of this clonotype. Regarding time point: pre-sensitization, week 0. The treatment is: therapeutic diphenylcyclopropenone sensitization with weekly scalp DPC. Blood collection happened ahead of applying each patch test. Unfractionated whole blood served as the source for total RNA extraction. V was shortened by 1 base and J by 6 bases, with 11 bases between the two germline ends. Germline V gene data show CDR1 as LGHDT and CDR2 as YNNKEL (reference sequence). This CDR3 region has 14 residues. Library preparation tagged each individual cDNA molecule with a unique molecular identifier. TCRdb analysed the RACE reads with MiXCR anew, one entry per CDR3 protein. The sample gives roughly 380,000 distinct CDR3 sequences, 5.1% of which show up once; 2% to 3% is in the top ten.

The sample in question was whole blood, obtained in connection with sensitization to the hapten diphenylcyclopropenone (DPC). This sequence joins TRBV3-1 and TRBJ2-3; D uncertain. This receptor was identified in a woman in her 50s with alopecia areata. Some clones in this sample may be carry-over from other donors' samples. CDR3 in amino acids: CASSQGVTLDTQYF. The CDR3 DNA reads TGTGCCAGCAGCCAAGGGGTCACTCTGGATACGCAGTATTTT.